The 18 T cell receptor beta chains reported below all come from one sample, sequenced in a study of T cells in Graves' hyperthyroidism and ophthalmopathy. Amplified regions were TCR beta CDR3 sequences from RNA transcripts. The TCR CDR3 was amplified in a first-round RT-PCR using the HTBI primer set. From the multiplex PCR reads, TCRdb called clonotypes with MiXCR, one entry per CDR3 protein. The top ten clones hold roughly 7.1% of a sample with approximately 600,000 distinct CDR3 sequences, 14% of them seen once. Sequenced sample: blood. The receptors derive from a woman aged 18-35 years with Graves' ophthalmopathy.

About this clonotype: A read error is likely, as this CDR3 ends without the conserved phenylalanine or tryptophan. The rearrangement links TRBV30 to TRBJ2-2; 7 bases agree with TRBD2. The junction had 11 bases not matched to a gene; V was cut back by 5 bases and J by 2 bases. Germline V gene lookup returns CDR1 GTSNPN and CDR2 SVGIG (reference sequence). The CDR3 runs 16 residues. The CDR3 region has the DNA TGTGCCTGGGAAGGGGAGGCTAGCGGCAACACCGGGGAGCTGTTTTCT. This gives the protein CAWEGEASGNTGELFS.

This clonotype was detected many times. This sequence joins TRBV12-3 or TRBV12-4 and TRBJ1-4; 7 bases align to TRBD1. The junction had 6 bases not matched to a gene; V was cut back by 8 bases and J by 3 bases. This CDR3 comprises 14 residues. The CDR3 region has the DNA TGTGCCAGCGGTGTTCAGGGGGCTAATGAAAAACTGTTTTTT. Its protein product is CASGVQGANEKLFF.

This clonotype appeared many times. The chain joins TRBV12-3 or TRBV12-4 to TRBJ2-1; D is ambiguous. There are 13 residues in the CDR3. V was trimmed by 6 bases and J by 6 bases, leaving 12 bases between them. The CDR3 nucleotides are TGTGCCAGCAGCACTAAAGTGGTCAATGAGCAGTTCTTC. Translated: CASSTKVVNEQFF.

As to this clonotype: This may be a read error, as it is one base from a much larger clone. The chain carries TRBV7-9 and TRBJ2-3, with 8 bases identical to TRBD2. J was trimmed by 3 bases and V by 11 bases; bases with no gene match: 7. In germline, CDR1 is SEHNR, CDR2 FQNEAQ (reference sequence). The CDR3 spans 13 residues. CDR3 bases: TGTGCCGGCCATGCTAGCGGGACAGATACGCAGTATTTT. Its translation: CAGHASGTDTQYF.

V and J are TRBV28 and TRBJ2-3; 9 nucleotides line up with TRBD1. Germline V gene lookup returns CDR1 MDHEN and CDR2 SYDVKM. J lost 9 bases, V lost 3 bases, and 7 bases had no gene match. The CDR3 is 14 residues long. In DNA form, the CDR3 reads TGTGCCAGCAGTTTTAACAGGGGGCGAGGGACGCAGTATTTT. Its translation: CASSFNRGRGTQYF.

A few counts support this clonotype. V is TRBV5-4 and J is TRBJ2-1, with D maybe TRBD1 (5 bases). The germline CDR1 and CDR2 sequences are SGHNT and YYREEE (reference sequence). This CDR3 region has 17 residues. The germline V and J ends were trimmed by 1 base and 5 bases, with 19 bases remaining between them. The CDR3 bases are TGTGCCAGCAGCTTGTTGGAAGGGGCAGAAGAGGACAATGAGCAGTTCTTC. Protein sequence: CASSLLEGAEEDNEQFF.

This clonotype was found a few times. The chain has TRBV6-1 and TRBJ2-1; D is tentatively TRBD1 or TRBD2 (5 bases each). From germline, CDR1 is MNHNS and CDR2 SASEGT. The CDR3 is 13 residues long. V lost 5 bases and J 9 bases, leaving 14 bases between the germline ends. CDR3 sequence reads: CASSYPEGSEQFF. The CDR3 bases are TGTGCCAGCAGTTACCCCGAGGGGTCTGAGCAGTTCTTC.

This clonotype has a single count. A read error may be the cause here, since a much bigger clone is one base away. The V call is TRBV12-3 or TRBV12-4, the J call TRBJ2-1; 10 nucleotides line up with TRBD2. The CDR3 runs to 15 residues. J gave up 6 bases and V 4 bases, and 6 bases lay outside the gene matches. The CDR3 region is CASSSWTSGCNEQFF. In DNA, the CDR3 is TGTGCCAGCAGTTCATGGACTAGCGGCTGCAATGAGCAGTTCTTC.

Many counts were recorded for this clonotype. The V and J genes are TRBV18 and TRBJ1-1; D possibly corresponds to TRBD1 (6 bases). Germline CDR1 KGHSH, CDR2 LQKENI. The CDR3 contains 14 residues. Trimming left V 5 bases short and J 7 bases short, with 17 bases between. This chain's CDR3 is CASSTGTETREAFF. In nucleotides, the CDR3 is TGTGCCAGCTCAACAGGGACCGAGACCCGTGAAGCTTTCTTT.

A word on this clonotype: A much bigger clone sits one base away, suggesting this may be a read error. The genes are TRBV20-1 and TRBJ2-3; D is undetermined. This CDR3 spans 15 amino acids. Germline-derived CDR1 and CDR2 are DFQATT and SNEGSKA (reference sequence). The ends were cut back, 3 bases at V and 0 bases at J, with 13 bases in the middle. CDR3 residues: CSASDRKGSTDTQYF. In nucleotides, the CDR3 is TGCAGTGCTAGCGATAGGAAAGGGAGCACAGATACGCAGTATTTT.

The chain carries TRBV7-9 and TRBJ2-1; 9 bases are a match to TRBD2. V gave up 3 bases and J gave up 4 bases; unmatched junction bases: 7. The CDR3 runs to 16 residues. The V gene's germline CDR1 is SEHNR and CDR2 FQNEAQ (reference sequence). CDR3 DNA: TGTGCCAGCAGCTTGACAAGCGGGAGGTTTTACAATGAGCAGTTCTTC. Translated, it gives CASSLTSGRFYNEQFF. The whole variable domain, remainder taken from reference TRBV7-9 and TRBJ2-1, is DTGVSQNPRHKITKRGQNVTFRCDPISEHNRLYWYRQTLGQGPEFLTYFQNEAQLEKSRLLSDRFSAERPKGSFSTLEIQRTEQGDSAMYLCASSLTSGRFYNEQFFGPGTRLTVL.

Many counts were recorded for this clonotype. V is TRBV27 and J is TRBJ1-4; 9 bases align to TRBD1. Germline-derived CDR1 and CDR2 are MNHEY and SMNVEV (reference sequence). CDR3 length: 15 residues. V dropped 5 bases and J dropped 5; count of bases not matched to a gene: 6. The CDR3 sequence is CASSRGQGLNEKLFF. CDR3 DNA: TGTGCCAGCAGTCGGGGACAGGGCTTAAATGAAAAACTGTTTTTT. The variable domain in full, completed from reference TRBV27 and TRBJ1-4, reads EAQVTQNPRYLITVTGKKLTVTCSQNMNHEYMSWYRQDPGLGLRQIYYSMNVEVTDKGDVPEGYKVSRKEKRNFPLILESPSPNQTSLYFCASSRGQGLNEKLFFGSGTQLSVL.

This clonotype was counted at least ten times. The rearrangement uses TRBV7-3 and TRBJ2-1; 9 bases match TRBD2. The V and J ends lost 6 bases and 8 bases, in that order; junction bases with no gene match: 11. This CDR3 has 15 residues. The germline gives CDR1 SGHTA, CDR2 FQGTGA. The CDR3, as DNA: TGTGCCAGCAGTGAGGTAGCGGGAGCCTTGGATGAGCAGTTCTTC. Protein: CASSEVAGALDEQFF.

This clonotype showed up many times. DNA for the CDR3: TGTGCCAGCAGTTTCGGGACTAGCGGGATCTCCTACAATGAGCAGTTCTTC. Translation gives CASSFGTSGISYNEQFF. The chain recombines TRBV27 with TRBJ2-1; 13 positions match TRBD2. With 3 bases clipped from V and 0 bases from J, the junction kept 2 bases outside the gene matches. CDR3 length: 17 residues. Germline CDR1 MNHEY, CDR2 SMNVEV (reference sequence).

This clonotype was recorded at least ten times. The chain is built from TRBV18 and TRBJ2-7, with TRBD1 as a possible D gene (6 bases). The CDR3 has 15 residues. Trimming took 3 bases from V and 7 from J, leaving 19 bases between them. Looked up from germline, CDR1 is KGHSH and CDR2 is LQKENI. The CDR3 sequence is CASSPSGTRGWEQYF. CDR3 bases: TGTGCCAGCTCACCCTCCGGGACAAGGGGATGGGAGCAGTACTTC.

This clonotype was seen more than once but under ten times. This chain joins TRBV6-2 or TRBV6-3 and TRBJ1-3, with D possibly TRBD1 on 5 matching bases. The CDR3 extends over 16 amino acids. V was trimmed by 4 bases and J by 4 bases, leaving 17 bases between them. The germline V gene encodes CDR1 MNHEY and CDR2 SVGEGT. Written as DNA, the CDR3 is TGTGCCAGCAGTTTTCGCGCAGGGTCAGCCGGAAACACCATATATTTT. Translating it yields CASSFRAGSAGNTIYF.

This clonotype was recorded many times. The chain uses TRBV20-1 and TRBJ2-3; weak D call: TRBD2 (5 bases). Trimming took 0 bases from V and 2 from J, leaving 15 bases between them. The germline V gene encodes CDR1 DFQATT and CDR2 SNEGSKA (reference sequence). The CDR3 covers 16 residues. The CDR3 region is CSARDMSGAYTDTQYF. CDR3 sequence (DNA): TGCAGTGCTAGAGATATGAGCGGAGCGTACACAGATACGCAGTATTTT.

In this sample, this clonotype turned up many times. The J gene is TRBJ1-1, the V gene TRBV2; D is possibly TRBD1 (5 bases). Trimming pared 5 bases from V and 8 bases from J, leaving 15 bases between. Germline CDR1 reads SNHLY; CDR2 reads FYNNEI. The CDR3 length is 13 residues. The CDR3 DNA is TGTGCCAGCAGTCTCAGGGACCCCACCGAAGCTTTCTTT. Its translation is CASSLRDPTEAFF.